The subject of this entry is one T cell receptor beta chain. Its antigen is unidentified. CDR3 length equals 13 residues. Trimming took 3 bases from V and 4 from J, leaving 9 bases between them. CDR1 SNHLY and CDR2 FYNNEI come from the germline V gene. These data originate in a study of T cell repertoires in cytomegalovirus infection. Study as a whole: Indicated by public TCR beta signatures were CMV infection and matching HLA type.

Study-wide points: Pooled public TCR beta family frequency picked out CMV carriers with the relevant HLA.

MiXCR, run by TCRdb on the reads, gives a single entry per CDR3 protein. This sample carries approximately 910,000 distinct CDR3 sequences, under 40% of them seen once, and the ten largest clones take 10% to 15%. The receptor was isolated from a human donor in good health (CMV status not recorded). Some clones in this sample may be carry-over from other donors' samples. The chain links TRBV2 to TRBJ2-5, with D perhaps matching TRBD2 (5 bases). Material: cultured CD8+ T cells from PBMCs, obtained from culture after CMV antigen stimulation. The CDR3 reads CASSDEGSETQYF. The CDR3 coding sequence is TGTGCCAGCAGTGACGAGGGTTCAGAGACCCAGTACTTC.